These T cell receptor beta chains were read from a single sample in a study of CD8 T cells in Susac syndrome. Each CDR3 protein gets one entry after TCRdb re-called the immunoSEQ multiplex PCR reads with MiXCR. In the table there are about 300,000 distinct CDR3 sequences, about 82% of which are singletons. The source material was CD8+ T cells from PBMCs. The receptors here all came from a human donor with multiple sclerosis. Each CDR3 is given with its conserved first and last residue. D genes are given only for firm matches. Size is stated for part of the rows, as once, few or many counts, or as a class when the clone is expanded.

>TRBJ1-2|TRBV19|-|once
CASSIPVASGVIYGYTF
TGTGCCAGTAGTATACCGGTTGCCAGTGGGGTTATCTATGGCTACACCTTC
>TRBJ2-1|TRBV19|TRBD2|-
CASSIVASGRLFAAYNEQFF
TGTGCCAGTAGTATAGTTGCTAGCGGGAGGCTTTTCGCTGCCTACAATGAGCAGTTCTTC
>TRBJ2-7|TRBV5-6|-|-
CASSVGQGGEQYF
TGTGCCAGCAGCGTCGGACAGGGAGGGGAGCAGTACTTC
>TRBJ2-3|TRBV20-1|-|-
CSASSVETRTIKDTQYF
TGCAGTGCTTCCTCCGTCGAGACTAGGACGATCAAAGATACGCAGTATTTT
>TRBJ2-2|TRBV5-1|TRBD1|-
CASSSDRDSDTGELFF
TGCGCCAGCAGCTCCGACCGGGACAGTGACACCGGGGAGCTGTTTTTT
>TRBJ2-7|TRBV16|-|-
CASSWTPTYEQYF
TGTGCCAGCAGCTGGACGCCAACCTACGAGCAGTACTTC
>TRBJ1-2|TRBV4-2|-|-
CASSQEGTNYGYTF
TGTGCCAGCAGCCAAGAGGGGACCAACTATGGCTACACCTTC
>TRBJ2-5|TRBV4-3|-|once
CASSQDLRERDRRLGQYF
TGCGCCAGCAGCCAAGATCTTCGGGAGCGGGACAGGCGTCTGGGCCAGTACTTC
>TRBJ2-5|TRBV7-9|-|-
CASSPQGGQETQYF
TGTGCCAGCAGCCCCCAGGGGGGACAAGAGACCCAGTACTTC
>TRBJ2-1|TRBV19|-|few
CASSIPGSSYNEQFF
TGTGCCAGTAGTATTCCCGGGAGCTCCTACAATGAGCAGTTCTTC
>TRBJ2-5|TRBV5-4|-|-
CASSFAPTGAETQYF
TGTGCCAGCAGCTTCGCCCCCACGGGGGCTGAGACCCAGTACTTC
>TRBJ2-6|TRBV28|-|-
CASRQGGANVLTF
TGTGCCAGCCGCCAGGGTGGGGCCAACGTCCTGACTTTC
>TRBJ1-5|TRBV14|-|-
CASSQPKTGTGNQPQHF
TGTGCCAGCAGCCAGCCGAAAACAGGGACCGGCAATCAGCCCCAGCATTTT
>TRBJ2-1|TRBV6-5|-|-
CASSYSRGLPSPNEQFF
TGTGCCAGCAGTTACTCTAGGGGACTCCCCAGTCCCAATGAGCAGTTCTTC
>TRBJ2-7|TRBV27|TRBD1|-
CASSNRGSTFEQYF
TGTGCCAGCAGTAACAGGGGTTCGACTTTCGAGCAGTACTTC
>TRBJ1-5|TRBV27|-|-
CASRNLGVSNQPQHF
TGTGCCAGCAGGAATTTGGGGGTTAGCAATCAGCCCCAGCATTTT
>TRBJ1-6|TRBV28|-|-
CASSFQGGPRNSPLHF
TGTGCCAGCAGTTTTCAGGGCGGACCGAGAAATTCACCCCTCCACTTT
>TRBJ1-2|TRBV7-9|-|-
CASSSKGLIGGYTF
TGTGCCAGCAGCTCTAAAGGACTGATTGGGGGCTACACCTTC
>TRBJ1-1|TRBV19|TRBD1|-
CASSSYTGGRNTEAFF
TGTGCCAGTAGTAGCTATACAGGGGGACGGAACACTGAAGCTTTCTTT
>TRBJ2-2|TRBV20-1|TRBD2|-
CSVDTGLAGGTNTGELFF
TGCAGTGTAGACACGGGACTAGCGGGAGGCACGAACACCGGGGAGCTGTTTTTT
>TRBJ1-2|TRBV5-1|-|-
CASSVDQNYGYTF
TGCGCCAGCAGCGTCGACCAGAACTATGGCTACACCTTC
>TRBJ2-7|TRBV29-1|TRBD1|few
CSALGQDSYEQYF
TGCAGCGCCCTGGGACAGGATAGCTACGAGCAGTACTTC
>TRBJ1-4|TRBV7-8|-|-
CASSSTGSYEKLFF
TGTGCCAGCAGCTCCACCGGATCCTATGAAAAACTGTTTTTT
>TRBJ2-7|TRBV28|-|-
CASSLTLVGDEQYF
TGTGCCAGCAGTTTAACACTAGTTGGCGACGAGCAGTACTTC
>TRBJ2-2|TRBV7-9|-|-
CASSLTQPGELFF
TGTGCCAGCAGCTTAACCCAGCCCGGGGAGCTGTTTTTT
>TRBJ2-5|TRBV7-9|-|-
CASSYTRTEETQYF
TGTGCCAGCAGCTATACCCGGACTGAAGAGACCCAGTACTTC
>TRBJ2-1|TRBV12-3/TRBV12-4|TRBD1|-
CASSLGQGSWGEQFF
TGTGCCAGCAGTTTAGGACAGGGTTCTTGGGGTGAGCAGTTCTTC
>TRBJ1-4|TRBV5-5|-|-
CASSFGRDNEKLFF
TGTGCCAGCAGCTTCGGCAGGGATAATGAAAAACTGTTTTTT
>TRBJ2-7|TRBV28|TRBD2|-
CASSLSLRTSASYEQYF
TGTGCCAGCAGTTTATCCCTGAGGACTAGCGCCTCCTACGAGCAGTACTTC